This T cell receptor beta chain was obtained from a study of blood T cell repertoires in COVID-19. The wider study: Sites across the United States, Italy and Spain contributed samples from acute and convalescent COVID-19. PBMCs, B-cell-depleted T cells, or T cells provided the cDNA or gDNA that made up the material.

This clone appeared a single time. The germline CDR1 and CDR2 sequences are SGHRS and YFSETQ. The CDR3 extends over 14 amino acids. The ends were cut back, 2 bases at V and 3 bases at J, with 11 bases in the middle. Per the original data handling: Amplifying reference gene primers gave estimates of nucleated cell counts. The data were produced by immunoSEQ multiplex PCR, yet TCRdb's version contains in-frame clones alone and is incomplete. The D gene and trimming were derived from the DNA, and the V and J assignments and clone size from that table. This table holds about 150,000 clones, about four fifths found once.

The receptor was isolated from an elderly woman with acute or convalescent COVID-19. The chain combines TRBV5-1 with TRBJ1-2; D may be TRBD1 (5 bases). Specimen: peripheral blood. CDR3 coding DNA: TGCGCCAGCAGCTTCGGAGGGACGGACTATGGCTACACCTTC. This gives the protein CASSFGGTDYGYTF. The full variable domain, completed using reference TRBV5-1 and TRBJ1-2, is KAGVTQTPRYLIKTRGQQVTLSCSPISGHRSVSWYQQTPGQGLQFLFEYFSETQRNKGNFPGRFSGRQFSNSRSEMNVSTLELGDSALYLCASSFGGTDYGYTFGSGTRLTVV.